This T cell receptor (beta chain) comes out of a study of control samples from healthy donors and cancer patients. TCRdb's copy holds only in-frame clones and misses some; the assay was immunoSEQ multiplex PCR. The sample lists approximately 68,000 clones; about 83% were seen once. The count of this clone is one. This CDR3 has 13 amino acids. After removal of 5 bases from V and 3 bases from J, the junction contained 1 base not matched to a gene. Germline CDR1 is ENHRY and CDR2 is SYGVKD. The chain is built from TRBV10-3 and TRBJ1-3; TRBD1 matches 7 bases. This clonotype originated in a man between 60 and 70 years old in good health. The sample comprised blood. For the CDR3, the DNA is TGTGCCATCAGTTGGGACAGTGGAAACACCATATATTTT. Protein: CAISWDSGNTIYF.